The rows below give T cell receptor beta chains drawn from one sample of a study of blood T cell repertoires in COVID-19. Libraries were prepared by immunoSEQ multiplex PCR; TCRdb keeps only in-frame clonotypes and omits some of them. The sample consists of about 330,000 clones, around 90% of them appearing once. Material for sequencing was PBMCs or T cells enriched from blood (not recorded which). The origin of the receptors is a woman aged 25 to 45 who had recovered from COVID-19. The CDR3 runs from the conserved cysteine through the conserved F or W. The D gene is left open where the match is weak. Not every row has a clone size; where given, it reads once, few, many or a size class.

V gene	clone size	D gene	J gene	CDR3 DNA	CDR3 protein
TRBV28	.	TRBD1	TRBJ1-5	TGTGCCAGCAGGTCGGGACAGAGCAATCAGCCCCAGCATTTT	CASRSGQSNQPQHF
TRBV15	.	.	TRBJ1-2	TGTGCCACCAGCAGAGACCGAAGGAGAAACTATGGCTACACCTTC	CATSRDRRRNYGYTF
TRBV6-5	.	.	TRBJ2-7	TGTGCCAGCAGTTTCGGACAGTCCTACGAGCAGTACTTC	CASSFGQSYEQYF
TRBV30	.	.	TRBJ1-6	TGTGCCTGGAGCCGGGGGGGGACACGCTATACACCCCTCCACTTT	CAWSRGGTRYTPLHF
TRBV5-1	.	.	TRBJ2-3	TGCGCCAGCAGCCCCCCTTTCACAGATACGCAGTATTTT	CASSPPFTDTQYF
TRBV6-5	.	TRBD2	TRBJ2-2	TGTGCCAGCAGGTCTAGCGGGCTGAACACCGGGGAGCTGTTTTTT	CASRSSGLNTGELFF
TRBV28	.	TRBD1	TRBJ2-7	TGTGCCAGCAGTTTCCGGGACAGAAGCTACGAGCAGTACTTC	CASSFRDRSYEQYF
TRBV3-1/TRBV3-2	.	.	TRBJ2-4	TGTGCCAGCAGCCAAGCACCCCAATCGCAGGACATTCAGTACTTC	CASSQAPQSQDIQYF
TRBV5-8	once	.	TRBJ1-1	TGTGCCAGCAGGATTCGGCCGGGTGAAGCTTTCTTT	CASRIRPGEAFF
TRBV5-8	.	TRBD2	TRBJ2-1	TGTGCCAGCAGCCCTCGACCAGGACTAGCGGGGGGGCCAGGCGAGCAGTTCTTC	CASSPRPGLAGGPGEQFF
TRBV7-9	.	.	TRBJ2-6	TGTGCCGGGGCGGGGGCCAACGTCCTGACTTTC	CAGAGANVLTF
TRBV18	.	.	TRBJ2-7	TGTGCCAGCTCACCCCAACTGAGCTCCTACGAGCAGTACTTC	CASSPQLSSYEQYF
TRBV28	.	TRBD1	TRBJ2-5	TGTGCCAGCAGTACCCAACAGGGGGCGGAGACCCAGTACTTC	CASSTQQGAETQYF
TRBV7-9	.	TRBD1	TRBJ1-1	TGTGCCAGCAGCAATCCGGGACAGGGAGATACTGAAGCTTTCTTT	CASSNPGQGDTEAFF
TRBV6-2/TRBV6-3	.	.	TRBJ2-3	TGTGCCAGCAGCTCTTTCTCGGATACGCAGTATTTT	CASSSFSDTQYF
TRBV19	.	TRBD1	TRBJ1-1	TGTGCCAGCAGAACTAGGACAGGGGTGAACACTGAAGCTTTCTTT	CASRTRTGVNTEAFF
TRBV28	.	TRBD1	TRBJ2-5	TGTGCCAGCAGCGGACAGGAGGAGACCCAGTACTTC	CASSGQEETQYF
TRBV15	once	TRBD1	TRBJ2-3	TGTGCCACCAGCAGAGTTACCGGGACAGGGTTCGAGTATTTT	CATSRVTGTGFEYF
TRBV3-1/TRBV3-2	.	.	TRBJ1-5	TGTGCCAGCAGCCAAGATCCGCGTCAGCCCCAGCATTTT	CASSQDPRQPQHF
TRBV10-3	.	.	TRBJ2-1	TGTGCCATCAGTGGAACTAGTACCCATGAGCAGTTCTTC	CAISGTSTHEQFF
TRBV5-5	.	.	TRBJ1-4	TGTGCCAGCAGCTCAACAGATGCAACTAATGAAAAACTGTTTTTT	CASSSTDATNEKLFF
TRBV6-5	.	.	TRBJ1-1	TGTGCCAGCAGCAAATCCACGGGGAGTGGCACTGAAGCTTTCTTT	CASSKSTGSGTEAFF
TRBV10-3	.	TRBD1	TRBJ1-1	TGTGCCAGCCGACAGGGTGGCACTGAAGCTTTCTTT	CASRQGGTEAFF
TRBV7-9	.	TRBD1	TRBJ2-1	TGTGCCAGCAGCTTTGACAGGGGGCGCTTTGTTGAGCAGTTCTTC	CASSFDRGRFVEQFF
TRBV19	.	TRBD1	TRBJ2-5	TGTGCCAGTAGTATAGCCAGGGGGGAGACCCAGTACTTC	CASSIARGETQYF
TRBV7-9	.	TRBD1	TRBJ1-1	TGTGCCAGCAGCGGAGCAGGGGGCTGGAACACTGAAGCTTTCTTT	CASSGAGGWNTEAFF
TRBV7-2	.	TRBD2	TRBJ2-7	TGTGCCAGCAGGACTAGCGGGAGCTACGAGCAGTACTTC	CASRTSGSYEQYF
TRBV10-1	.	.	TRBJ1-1	TGCGCCAGCAGTGAGTCATTATTGAGGACTGAAAACACTGAAGCTTTCTTT	CASSESLLRTENTEAFF
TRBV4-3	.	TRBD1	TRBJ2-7	TGCGCCAGCAGCCAGGGGGACAGCTACGAGCAGTACTTC	CASSQGDSYEQYF
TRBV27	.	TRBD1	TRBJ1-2	TGTGCCAGCAGTTTTAATACAGGGGCGGATGGCTACACCTTC	CASSFNTGADGYTF
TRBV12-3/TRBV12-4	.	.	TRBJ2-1	TGTGCCAGCAGTAACGGCAATGAGCAGTTCTTC	CASSNGNEQFF
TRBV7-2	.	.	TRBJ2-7	TGTGCCAGCAGCTTAGGGGTCGGGGCCTACGAGCAGTACTTC	CASSLGVGAYEQYF
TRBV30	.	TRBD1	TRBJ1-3	TGTGCCTGGAATAGGGGGCATTCTGGAAACACCATATATTTT	CAWNRGHSGNTIYF
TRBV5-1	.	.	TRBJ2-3	TGCGCCAGCAGCTTGGTCTCAGATACGCAGTATTTT	CASSLVSDTQYF
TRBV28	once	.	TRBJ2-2	TGTGCCAGCAGTTTCGCCCCAGGGGCCCTCCGAAACACCGGGGAGCTGTTTTTT	CASSFAPGALRNTGELFF
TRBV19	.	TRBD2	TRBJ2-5	TGTGCCAGTAGTATGGGGACTAAAGAGACCCAGTACTTC	CASSMGTKETQYF
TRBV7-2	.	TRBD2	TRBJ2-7	TGTGCCAGCAGCTTCGGGGGGTCCTACGAGCAGTACTTC	CASSFGGSYEQYF
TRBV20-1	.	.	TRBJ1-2	TGCAGTGCTAGGACAGGATATGGCTACACCTTC	CSARTGYGYTF
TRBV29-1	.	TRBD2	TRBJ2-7	TGCAGCGCGGCGGGGGACGCGCTCTACGAGCAGTACTTC	CSAAGDALYEQYF